The 18 T cell receptor beta chains below were found in one sample sequenced in a study of response to subunit inactivated influenza vaccine. A single record per CDR3 protein comes from TCRdb applying MiXCR to the RT-PCR reads. The table records hundreds of thousands of distinct CDR3 sequences, 14% of them present only once. The sequencing here drew on PBMCs from blood, taken 14 days before vaccination. The receptors derive from a man aged 45-65 years who received an inactivated influenza vaccine.

This chain connects TRBV18 to TRBJ2-7; 9 positions agree with TRBD2. Germline CDR1 and CDR2: KGHSH and LQKENI. The CDR3 extends over 16 amino acids. The V segment lost 2 bases and the J segment 6 bases; nucleotides outside the gene matches: 11. The CDR3 loop is CASSPGSGRRVGEQYF. Written as DNA, the CDR3 is TGTGCCAGCTCACCAGGAAGCGGGAGGAGGGTAGGCGAGCAGTACTTC.

This clonotype occurred a few times. The rearrangement joins TRBV28 to TRBJ2-2; 12 bases are a match to TRBD2. V lost 7 bases and J lost 4; bases outside the gene matches: 4. The CDR3 length is 15 residues. In germline, CDR1 is MDHEN, CDR2 SYDVKM. The CDR3 DNA reads as TGTGCCAGCACTACTAGCGGGGGGCCCACCGGGGAGCTGTTTTTT. It is translated as CASTTSGGPTGELFF.

The V gene is TRBV5-1, the J gene TRBJ2-5; 7 bases match TRBD1. Per the germline V gene, CDR1 is SGHRS and CDR2 is YFSETQ. After removal of 4 bases from V and 3 bases from J, the junction contained 9 bases not matched to a gene. The CDR3 spans 15 residues. The chain's CDR3 is CASSVSGTAKETQYF. The DNA for the CDR3 is TGCGCCAGCAGCGTCTCCGGGACAGCAAAAGAGACCCAGTACTTC. Using reference TRBV5-1 and TRBJ2-5 for the parts outside the CDR3, the full variable domain is KAGVTQTPRYLIKTRGQQVTLSCSPISGHRSVSWYQQTPGQGLQFLFEYFSETQRNKGNFPGRFSGRQFSNSRSEMNVSTLELGDSALYLCASSVSGTAKETQYFGPGTRLLVL.

In this sample, this clonotype turned up a few times. This chain joins TRBV7-9 and TRBJ2-1; the D is unclear. The CDR3 is made up of 15 amino acids. The V and J ends lost 2 bases and 9 bases respectively, with 17 bases between them. CDR1 is SEHNR and CDR2 is FQNEAQ in the germline V gene (reference sequence). Here the CDR3 reads CASSLPLVVVTEQFF. In DNA, the CDR3 is TGTGCCAGCAGCTTACCGTTAGTGGTTGTGACTGAGCAGTTCTTC.

This clonotype appeared a few times. The rearrangement joins TRBV5-1 to TRBJ1-2, with D possibly TRBD1 on 6 matching bases. The germline V gene has CDR1 SGHRS and CDR2 YFSETQ. CDR3 length: 14 residues. With 4 bases removed from V and 8 bases from J, the gap between germline ends came to 18 bases. The DNA of the CDR3 is TGCGCCAGCAGCCTACAGGGTCAGGAGAGGGGCTACACCTTC. This codes for CASSLQGQERGYTF.

This clonotype was counted at least ten times. The gene calls are TRBV10-3 and TRBJ2-7; 9 nucleotides align to TRBD1. In germline, CDR1 is ENHRY, CDR2 SYGVKD. The CDR3 loop spans 12 amino acids. The J segment lost 4 bases and the V segment lost 10 bases, leaving 5 bases of the junction unmatched. The CDR3: CASGTGFYEQYF. The CDR3 DNA reads TGTGCCAGCGGGACAGGGTTTTACGAGCAGTACTTC.

This clonotype was detected only a few times. This rearrangement joins TRBV29-1 to TRBJ2-1; 11 bases line up with TRBD1. V gave up 3 bases and J gave up 11 bases; unmatched junction bases: 9. The length of the CDR3 is 14 residues. Germline CDR1 SQVTM, CDR2 ANQGSEA. The CDR3 spells CSVDLRGQGDKQFF. In nucleotides, the CDR3 is TGCAGCGTTGATCTTAGGGGACAGGGGGATAAGCAGTTCTTC.

This clonotype occurred a few times. The chain uses TRBV29-1 and TRBJ1-1; D gene ambiguous. The CDR3 covers 13 residues. Germline V gene lookup returns CDR1 SQVTM and CDR2 ANQGSEA. The V gene lost 4 bases and the J gene lost 2 bases, with 11 bases spanning the gap. For the CDR3, the DNA is TGCAGCGTTGGGGCGCGGGGAAACACTGAAGCTTTCTTT. This codes for CSVGARGNTEAFF.

This clonotype was seen a single time. The genes are TRBV20-1 and TRBJ2-3, with TRBD2 matching over 7 bases. Trimming at V came to 4 bases and at J to 3 bases, leaving 7 bases not matched to a gene. In germline, CDR1 is DFQATT, CDR2 SNEGSKA (reference sequence). The CDR3 runs to 14 residues. The CDR3 is CSATGLVWTDTQYF. The CDR3 nucleotides read TGCAGTGCTACCGGACTAGTTTGGACAGATACGCAGTATTTT.

V usage is TRBV7-9 and J usage is TRBJ2-5; the D is unclear. The CDR3 consists of 11 residues. Germline V gene sequence: CDR1 SEHNR, CDR2 FQNEAQ (reference sequence). Trimming pared 8 bases from V and 7 bases from J, leaving 11 bases between. The CDR3 sequence: CASVLEWTQYF. CDR3 sequence (DNA): TGTGCCAGCGTGCTCGAATGGACCCAGTACTTC.

At least ten counts were recorded for this clonotype. The chain joins TRBV7-9 to TRBJ2-5; 7 bases are a match to TRBD2. Germline loops: CDR1 SEHNR, CDR2 FQNEAQ (reference sequence). The CDR3 extends over 16 amino acids. The J segment lost 4 bases and the V segment lost 5 bases, leaving 13 bases of the junction unmatched. The CDR3 DNA reads as TGTGCCAGCAGCGCCCCTCCGCGGGAGCTGAGAGAGACCCAGTACTTC. Translating gives CASSAPPRELRETQYF.

In its sample, this clonotype was seen a few times. The rearrangement links TRBV7-6 to TRBJ2-7; TRBD1 aligns across 9 bases. This CDR3 contains 17 residues. With 0 bases clipped from V and 0 bases from J, the junction kept 6 bases outside the gene matches. The germline CDR1 and CDR2 sequences are SGHVS and FNYEAQ. This CDR3 reads CASSLAGLGQGSYEQYF. The CDR3 DNA sequence: TGTGCCAGCAGCTTAGCAGGCTTGGGACAGGGCTCCTACGAGCAGTACTTC.

A word on this clonotype: This clone may be a read error of a much larger clone one base away. This chain connects TRBV9 to TRBJ1-1, with 8 bases identical to TRBD1. Germline V CDR1 and CDR2: SGDLS, YYNGEE. The length of the CDR3 is 13 residues. V lost 4 bases and J lost 6; bases outside the gene matches: 5. CDR3 nucleotides: TGTGCCAGCAGCTCGGACAGGGACGCTGAAGCTTTCTTT. Encoded protein: CASSSDRDAEAFF. The full variable domain, completed using reference TRBV9 and TRBJ1-1, is DSGVTQTPKHLITATGQRVTLRCSPRSGDLSVYWYQQSLDQGLQFLIQYYNGEERAKGNILERFSAQQFPDLHSELNLSSLELGDSALYFCASSSDRDAEAFFGQGTRLTVV.

The rearrangement links TRBV18 to TRBJ2-5; 7 nucleotides agree with TRBD2. With V trimmed by 0 bases and J by 2 bases, 6 bases remained unmatched. Germline CDR1 KGHSH, CDR2 LQKENI. CDR3 size: 16 residues. The CDR3 DNA reads TGTGCCAGCTCACCACCGTTCCAGGGAGGGCAAGAGACCCAGTACTTC. Protein sequence: CASSPPFQGGQETQYF.

The chain recombines TRBV20-1 with TRBJ1-5; 9 bases fit TRBD1. The V gene end was trimmed by 4 bases and the J gene end by 2 bases; junction bases not matched to a gene: 9. The CDR3 runs to 16 residues. Germline values: CDR1 DFQATT, CDR2 SNEGSKA (reference sequence). This CDR3 reads CSANIGQGQRNQPQHF. CDR3 in DNA: TGCAGTGCTAATATAGGACAGGGGCAGCGCAATCAGCCCCAGCATTTT.

This clonotype has a handful of counts. The J gene is TRBJ1-1, the V gene TRBV6-1, with a tentative D call TRBD1 (6 bases). The V gene's germline CDR1 is MNHNS and CDR2 SASEGT. This CDR3 contains 14 residues. V was clipped by 7 bases and J by 4 bases, with 16 bases between them. For the CDR3, the DNA is TGTGCCAGCAAATCGGACAGTCGCGGCACTGAAGCTTTCTTT. Translating it yields CASKSDSRGTEAFF.

This clonotype has just a few counts. The gene calls are TRBV4-3 and TRBJ1-5; TRBD1 is a possible D gene (5 bases). The germline V gene has CDR1 LGHNA and CDR2 YSLEER. Trimming pared 2 bases from V and 6 bases from J, leaving 14 bases between. The CDR3 is 15 amino acids. The CDR3 nucleotides are TGCGCCAGCAGCCAATACAGGTCGCCACCTCAGCCCCAGCATTTT. Residues: CASSQYRSPPQPQHF.

V usage is TRBV4-1 and J usage is TRBJ1-3; possible D gene TRBD1, 5 bases. V lost 0 bases and J 2 bases, leaving 14 bases between the germline ends. CDR3 length: 17 residues. CDR1 and CDR2 (germline): MGHRA, YSYEKL. The CDR3 protein is CASSQDRQGNAGNTIYF. The CDR3 nucleotides are TGCGCCAGCAGCCAAGATCGGCAGGGTAACGCTGGAAACACCATATATTTT.